This T cell receptor beta chain stems from a study of blood T cell repertoires in COVID-19 (dated by TCRdb to between 2020 and 2021). Broadly, across the study: The collaborator samples originated in the United States, Italy and Spain and spanned the acute and convalescent phases of COVID-19. The material from the prospective study consisted of cDNA or gDNA derived from T cells, B-cell-depleted T cells, or PBMCs. The dataset comprised deeply sampled blood TCRbeta repertoires from subjects exposed to, actively infected with, or recovered from COVID-19. A freely available public database, intended as a resource for researchers studying the immune response to SARS-CoV-2, is where the repertoires were released. The samples were drawn from the first 160 participants of the ongoing ImmuneRACE study and from 1,254 subjects provided by 6 global collaborators. Sample metadata almost always included a de-identified subject ID, COVID-19 status, age in years and sex. Where available, HLA class I and class II types were obtained from metadata supplied by the sample provider rather than from assay-based typing. Overall study results and their limits: The amount of clinical and demographic metadata varied by source and participant and was provided uncurated.

The germline V end is reduced by 6 bases and the J end by 5 bases; junction bases left unmatched: 7. Via the germline V gene, CDR1 is MNHEY and CDR2 SVGAGI. The CDR3 measures 14 amino acids from cysteine to phenylalanine. CDR3 DNA is the only sequence kept; it has 42 bases, read in frame from the first base. In regard to this clone: Its antigen target is currently unknown. No base quality values were provided; no much bigger clone lies one nucleotide off.

The immunoSEQ Assay, a bias-controlled multiplex PCR, was used to amplify TCRbeta CDR3 regions from genomic DNA. In the original analysis: The number of nucleated cells in each sample was estimated by amplification of reference gene primers within the assay. Sequence reads were collapsed and filtered to measure the absolute abundance of every unique TCRbeta CDR3 rearrangement. Productive Simpson clonality was computed per sample as the square root of Simpson's diversity index over productive rearrangements. TCRdb took this table from immuneACCESS and kept in-frame rearrangements with V and J called. Such tables lack part of the clones; where checked against another copy, unresolved V genes explain under half of the gap, and the rest is unexplained. V, J and clone size were drawn from that table, and D and trimming were deduced from the DNA. This sample is represented by 180,000 or so clones; about 80% of them were singletons. The biggest ten clones account for approximately 9.9% of the sample.

Enrolling through a virtual design, the prospective study's participants ranged in age from roughly 18 to 95 years and lived across roughly 23 United States geographic areas. In the prospective study, participants were assigned to cohorts based on the clinical history participants reported in a screening survey and a study questionnaire. Recovered participants in ImmuneRACE Cohort 3 were defined by two consecutive negative NP/OP PCR tests, clearance by a healthcare professional, or resolution of symptoms. In the prospective study, whole blood, serum and a nasopharyngeal or oropharyngeal swab were collected from each participant by mobile phlebotomists. Prospective study participants could optionally give additional blood draws and questionnaires over an approximately 2-month period. Prospective study blood samples were shipped either frozen or at room temperature before DNA extraction.

The source of this sequence is a man in his forties or fifties who had recovered from COVID-19. Sequenced input: PBMCs or T cells enriched from blood (not recorded which). The rearrangement joined TRBV6-5 to TRBJ1-5; TRBD1 matches 7 bases in the middle. The encoded CDR3 is CASRKTGNDQPQHF. In nucleotides, the sequence is TGTGCCAGCAGAAAGACAGGGAATGATCAGCCCCAGCATTTT.